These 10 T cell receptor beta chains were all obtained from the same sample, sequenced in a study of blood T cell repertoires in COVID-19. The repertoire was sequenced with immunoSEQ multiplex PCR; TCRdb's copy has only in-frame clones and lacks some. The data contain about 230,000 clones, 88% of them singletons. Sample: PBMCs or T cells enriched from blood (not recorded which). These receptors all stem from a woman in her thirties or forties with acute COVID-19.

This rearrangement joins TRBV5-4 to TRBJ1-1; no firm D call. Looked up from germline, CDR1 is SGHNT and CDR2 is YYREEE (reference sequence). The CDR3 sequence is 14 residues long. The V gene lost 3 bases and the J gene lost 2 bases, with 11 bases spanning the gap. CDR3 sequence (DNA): TGTGCCAGCAGCTCCCCCGACTCTAACACTGAAGCTTTCTTT. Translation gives CASSSPDSNTEAFF.

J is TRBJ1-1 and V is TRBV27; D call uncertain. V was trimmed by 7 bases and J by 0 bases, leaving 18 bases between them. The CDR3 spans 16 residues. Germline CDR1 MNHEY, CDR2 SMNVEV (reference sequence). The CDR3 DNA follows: TGTGCCAGCACCCTAACCTGGACGGGGATGAACACTGAAGCTTTCTTT. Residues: CASTLTWTGMNTEAFF.

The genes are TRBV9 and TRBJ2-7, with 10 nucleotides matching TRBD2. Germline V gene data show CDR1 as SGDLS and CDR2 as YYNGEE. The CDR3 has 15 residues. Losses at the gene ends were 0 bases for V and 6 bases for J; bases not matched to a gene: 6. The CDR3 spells CASSVGSGGALEQYF. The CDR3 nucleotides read TGTGCCAGCAGCGTAGGCAGCGGGGGGGCCCTCGAGCAGTACTTC.

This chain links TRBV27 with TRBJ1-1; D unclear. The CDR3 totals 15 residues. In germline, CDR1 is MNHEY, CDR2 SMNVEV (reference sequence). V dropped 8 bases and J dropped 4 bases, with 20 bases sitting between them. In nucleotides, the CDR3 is TGTGCCAGCGGGTCCGGGGTAATGGGGATCACTGAAGCTTTCTTT. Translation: CASGSGVMGITEAFF.

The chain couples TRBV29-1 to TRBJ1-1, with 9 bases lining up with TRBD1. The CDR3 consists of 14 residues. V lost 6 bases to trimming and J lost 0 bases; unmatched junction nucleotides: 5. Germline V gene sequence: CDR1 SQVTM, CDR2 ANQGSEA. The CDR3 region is CSVWGQGLNTEAFF. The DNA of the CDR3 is TGCAGCGTGTGGGGACAGGGTCTGAACACTGAAGCTTTCTTT.

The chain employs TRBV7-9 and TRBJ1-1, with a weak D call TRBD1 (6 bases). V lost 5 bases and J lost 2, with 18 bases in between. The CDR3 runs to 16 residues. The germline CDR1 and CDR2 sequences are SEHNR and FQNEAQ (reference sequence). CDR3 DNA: TGTGCCAGCAGCCGTGCTGGCGCAGGGGAAAACACTGAAGCTTTCTTT. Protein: CASSRAGAGENTEAFF.

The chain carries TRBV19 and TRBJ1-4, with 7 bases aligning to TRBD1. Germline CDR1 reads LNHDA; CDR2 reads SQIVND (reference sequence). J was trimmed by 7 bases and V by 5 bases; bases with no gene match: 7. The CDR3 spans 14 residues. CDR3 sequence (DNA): TGTGCCAGTAGTGTTGGAGGGGGCAGTGAAAAACTGTTTTTT. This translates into CASSVGGGSEKLFF.

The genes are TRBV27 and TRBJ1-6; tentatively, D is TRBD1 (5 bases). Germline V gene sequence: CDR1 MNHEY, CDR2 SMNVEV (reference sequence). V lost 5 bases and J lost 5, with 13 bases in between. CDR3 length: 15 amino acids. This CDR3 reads CASSLRDTNNSPLHF. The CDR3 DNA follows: TGTGCCAGCAGTCTCAGGGATACGAATAATTCACCCCTCCACTTT.

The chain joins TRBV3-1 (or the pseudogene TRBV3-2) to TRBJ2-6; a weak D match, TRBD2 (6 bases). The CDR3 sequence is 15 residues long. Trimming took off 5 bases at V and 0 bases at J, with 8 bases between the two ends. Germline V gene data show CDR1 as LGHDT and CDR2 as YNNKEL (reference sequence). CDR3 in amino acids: CASSYGGSGANVLTF. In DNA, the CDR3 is TGTGCCAGCAGCTACGGGGGCTCTGGGGCCAACGTCCTGACTTTC.

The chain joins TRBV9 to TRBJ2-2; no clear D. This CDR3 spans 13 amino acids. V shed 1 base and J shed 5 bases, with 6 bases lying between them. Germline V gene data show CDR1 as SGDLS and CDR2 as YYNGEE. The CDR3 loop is CASSVRVTGELFF. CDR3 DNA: TGTGCCAGCAGCGTACGTGTAACCGGGGAGCTGTTTTTT.